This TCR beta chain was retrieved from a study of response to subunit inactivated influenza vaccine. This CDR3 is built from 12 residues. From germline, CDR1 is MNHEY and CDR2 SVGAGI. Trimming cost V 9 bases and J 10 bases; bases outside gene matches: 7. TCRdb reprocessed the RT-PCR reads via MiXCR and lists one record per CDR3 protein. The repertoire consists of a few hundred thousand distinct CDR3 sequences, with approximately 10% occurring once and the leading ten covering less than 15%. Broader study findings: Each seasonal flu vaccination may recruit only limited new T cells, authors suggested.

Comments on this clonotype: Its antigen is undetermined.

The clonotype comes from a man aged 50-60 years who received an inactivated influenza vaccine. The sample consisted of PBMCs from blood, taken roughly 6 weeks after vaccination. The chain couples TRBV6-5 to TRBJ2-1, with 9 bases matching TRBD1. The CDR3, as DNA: TGTGCCAGGAGGACAGGACAGGGGGAGCAGTTCTTC. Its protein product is CARRTGQGEQFF.